The 19 T cell receptor beta chains presented below share a single source sample, sequenced in a study of cytomegalovirus exposure and HLA in healthy donors (dated by TCRdb to about 2017). Libraries came from the immunoSEQ multiplex PCR assay. For the multiplex PCR, a mixture combining 60 forward primers for TCR Vbeta segments and 13 reverse primers for TCR Jbeta segments was used. The source is immuneACCESS, and TCRdb retained only in-frame sequences with V and J called. Part of the clones is not carried over; for the studies checked, unresolved V genes explain less than half of this, and the remainder is unexplained. This sample has over 45,000 clones in its table, and roughly 83% of those were observed once. In total, the top ten clones hold roughly 4% of the sample. Sequencing was done on a sample of PBMCs. The receptors here all came from a man younger than 40 in good health and CMV-seronegative.

The chain has TRBV9 and TRBJ2-1, with 8 bases identical to TRBD1. Germline CDR1 is SGDLS and CDR2 is YYNGEE. The CDR3 has 14 amino acids. V lost 3 bases and J lost 5; bases outside the gene matches: 4. Here the CDR3 reads CASSAGQGNNEQFF. CDR3 nucleotide sequence: TGTGCCAGCAGCGCCGGACAGGGCAACAATGAGCAGTTCTTC.

The CDR3 DNA is TGCGCCAGCAGCTTGGCCCCAGACAGGGTGGGCACTGAAGCTTTCTTT. It translates to CASSLAPDRVGTEAFF. The chain combines TRBV5-1 with TRBJ1-1, with TRBD1 matching over 7 bases. V shed 0 bases, J shed 4 bases, and the junction held 9 bases outside the gene matches. Looked up from germline, CDR1 is SGHRS and CDR2 is YFSETQ. CDR3 length equals 16 residues. The whole variable domain, filled in from reference TRBV5-1 and TRBJ1-1, reads KAGVTQTPRYLIKTRGQQVTLSCSPISGHRSVSWYQQTPGQGLQFLFEYFSETQRNKGNFPGRFSGRQFSNSRSEMNVSTLELGDSALYLCASSLAPDRVGTEAFFGQGTRLTVV.

The chain joins TRBV10-3 to TRBJ2-3; 12 positions match TRBD2. The CDR3 sequence is 13 residues long. Germline values: CDR1 ENHRY, CDR2 SYGVKD. V dropped 9 bases and J dropped 6; count of bases not matched to a gene: 4. CDR3 protein: CAILTSGSDTQYF. The CDR3 DNA reads TGTGCCATTCTGACTAGCGGGAGTGATACGCAGTATTTT.

The gene calls are TRBV7-6 and TRBJ1-5; D not certain. The germline V gene has CDR1 SGHVS and CDR2 FNYEAQ. Trimming shortened V by 1 base and J by 3 bases, and 13 bases separated the two germline ends. The CDR3 extends over 16 amino acids. CDR3 sequence reads: CASSLELGGNNQPQHF. CDR3 nucleotides: TGTGCCAGCAGCTTAGAGCTGGGCGGGAACAATCAGCCCCAGCATTTT.

The genes are TRBV11-2 and TRBJ1-2; TRBD1 agrees at 7 bases. Trimming took 4 bases from V and 4 from J; bases not matched to a gene: 9. This CDR3 region has 15 residues. Per the germline V gene, CDR1 is SGHAT and CDR2 is FQNNGV. The CDR3 loop reads CASSSRSAGGYGYTF. The CDR3 DNA sequence: TGTGCCAGCAGCTCCCGGAGCGCAGGGGGCTATGGCTACACCTTC.

The V call is TRBV7-9, the J call TRBJ2-5, with a tentative D call TRBD2 (5 bases). V was trimmed by 1 base and J by 5 bases, leaving 14 bases between them. The CDR3 is made up of 15 amino acids. In germline, CDR1 is SEHNR, CDR2 FQNEAQ (reference sequence). The CDR3 DNA follows: TGTGCCAGCAGCTTAGTCGGTGTTACGGGGGAGACCCAGTACTTC. It codes for CASSLVGVTGETQYF.

The rearrangement uses TRBV11-2 and TRBJ2-1; TRBD2 matches at 10 bases. The CDR3 spans 14 residues. Germline values: CDR1 SGHAT, CDR2 FQNNGV. J was trimmed by 7 bases and V by 5 bases; bases with no gene match: 5. The CDR3 sequence: CASSQRGGLNEQFF. In DNA, the CDR3 is TGTGCCAGCAGCCAGCGGGGGGGCCTGAATGAGCAGTTCTTC. Complete variable domain (other parts from reference TRBV11-2 and TRBJ2-1): EAGVAQSPRYKIIEKRQSVAFWCNPISGHATLYWYQQILGQGPKLLIQFQNNGVVDDSQLPKDRFSAERLKGVDSTLKIQPAKLEDSAVYLCASSQRGGLNEQFFGPGTRLTVL.

The V and J genes are TRBV2 and TRBJ2-1; 10 bases line up with TRBD2. The V gene end was trimmed by 5 bases and the J gene end by 8 bases; junction bases not matched to a gene: 6. CDR1 is SNHLY and CDR2 is FYNNEI in the germline V gene. The CDR3 consists of 14 residues. CDR3: CASSLSGGSDEQFF. The CDR3 nucleotides read TGTGCCAGCAGTCTTAGCGGGGGGTCCGATGAGCAGTTCTTC.

The V gene is TRBV9, the J gene TRBJ1-2; no clear D gene. V was cut by 0 bases and J by 8 bases, with 11 bases left in between. This CDR3 is built from 13 residues. The germline V gene has CDR1 SGDLS and CDR2 YYNGEE. The CDR3 region is CASSVDGREGYTF. The CDR3 DNA reads TGTGCCAGCAGCGTAGATGGGCGAGAGGGCTACACCTTC.

This clone was counted between two and nine times. The chain recombines TRBV6-5 with TRBJ2-7; possible D gene TRBD2, 5 bases. Looked up from germline, CDR1 is MNHEY and CDR2 is SVGAGI. The CDR3 is made up of 13 amino acids. The V and J ends lost 3 bases and 2 bases respectively, with 8 bases between them. The CDR3 DNA is TGTGCCAGCAGTTATCCCGGGACCTACGAGCAGTACTTC. This translates into CASSYPGTYEQYF.

The genes are TRBV6-1 and TRBJ1-5, with a possible D match to TRBD1 (6 bases). The germline V gene has CDR1 MNHNS and CDR2 SASEGT. The CDR3 consists of 15 residues. The ends were cut back, 3 bases at V and 0 bases at J, with 9 bases in the middle. In DNA, the CDR3 is TGTGCCAGCAGTGATTCGGACAGTAGCAATCAGCCCCAGCATTTT. Translating it yields CASSDSDSSNQPQHF.

V gene TRBV30 combines with J gene TRBJ1-4, with unresolved D. V lost 2 bases and J 8 bases, leaving 12 bases between the germline ends. Germline lookup yields CDR1 GTSNPN and CDR2 SVGIG (reference sequence). This CDR3 spans 13 amino acids. The CDR3 protein is CAWSPLEGEKLFF. CDR3 nucleotides: TGTGCCTGGAGTCCTTTGGAGGGCGAAAAACTGTTTTTT. The whole variable domain, filled in from reference TRBV30 and TRBJ1-4, reads SQTIHQWPATLVQPVGSPLSLECTVEGTSNPNLYWYRQAAGRGLQLLFYSVGIGQISSEVPQNLSASRPQDRQFILSSKKLLLSDSGFYLCAWSPLEGEKLFFGSGTQLSVL.

The V gene is TRBV10-3, the J gene TRBJ1-5, with D tentatively TRBD1 (6 bases). V was cut by 6 bases and J by 9 bases, with 12 bases left in between. Germline V gene data show CDR1 as ENHRY and CDR2 as SYGVKD. The CDR3 runs to 12 residues. The CDR3 DNA reads TGTGCCATCAGCACAGGGTTGAGGCCCCAGCATTTT. This codes for CAISTGLRPQHF.

The chain links TRBV5-6 to TRBJ2-3; 8 bases line up with TRBD2. V lost 2 bases and J lost 5; bases outside the gene matches: 10. Germline CDR1 reads SGHDT; CDR2 reads YYEEEE. The CDR3 extends over 16 amino acids. The CDR3 nucleotides are TGTGCCAGCAGCTTAAGCGGGAGTCCCAGGATAGATACGCAGTATTTT. Translated, it gives CASSLSGSPRIDTQYF.

The rearrangement uses TRBV10-3 and TRBJ1-6, with 9 positions matching TRBD1. The CDR3 extends over 14 amino acids. Looked up from germline, CDR1 is ENHRY and CDR2 is SYGVKD. V was pared by 6 bases and J by 5 bases, with 2 bases of the junction left unmatched. The CDR3 bases are TGTGCCATCAGCACAGGGGGCAATAATTCACCCCTCCACTTT. It is translated as CAISTGGNNSPLHF.

This clone was seen a handful of times. The rearrangement uses TRBV6-6 and TRBJ2-7; D possibly corresponds to TRBD2 (6 bases). Germline-derived CDR1 and CDR2 are MNHNY and SVGAGI (reference sequence). The germline V and J ends were trimmed by 6 bases and 12 bases, with 15 bases remaining between them. This CDR3 is built from 11 residues. The CDR3 protein is CASRTGDGWYF. The DNA of the CDR3 is TGTGCCAGCAGGACGGGGGACGGTTGGTACTTC.

This chain joins TRBV6-6 and TRBJ2-7; D perhaps matches TRBD2 (5 bases). The V gene's germline CDR1 is MNHNY and CDR2 SVGAGI (reference sequence). V lost 6 bases, J lost 5 bases, and 20 bases lay in between. The CDR3 loop spans 15 amino acids. This CDR3 reads CASSPLRVAGDEQYF. The DNA of the CDR3 is TGTGCCAGCAGCCCCCTGAGGGTCGCGGGCGACGAGCAGTACTTC.

The chain couples TRBV4-3 to TRBJ2-7; 8 bases map to TRBD1. Unmatched junction bases numbered 7, after V lost 4 bases and J lost 2 bases. Germline V gene lookup returns CDR1 LGHNA and CDR2 YSLEER. The CDR3 sequence is 15 residues long. The CDR3 region is CASSPNRGNTYEQYF. CDR3 in DNA: TGCGCCAGCAGCCCAAACAGGGGGAACACCTACGAGCAGTACTTC.

The chain joins TRBV7-9 to TRBJ2-5; 7 bases are shared with TRBD2. The tail of the sequence fits TRBJ2-7 better, so the J call may be wrong. CDR3 length: 15 amino acids. The germline gives CDR1 SEHNR, CDR2 FQNEAQ (reference sequence). CDR3 sequence reads: CASSLAGGEAHEQYF. As DNA, the CDR3 is TGTGCCAGCAGCTTAGCTGGGGGGGAGGCCCACGAGCAGTACTTC.